Listed below are T cell receptor beta chains from one sample, sequenced in a study of blood T cell repertoires in COVID-19. The method was immunoSEQ multiplex PCR; TCRdb's version includes in-frame clones alone and lacks a portion of them. The data hold some 53,000 clones, with 86% observed a single time. The sequenced sample was peripheral blood. The receptor set was obtained from a man between 65 and 80 years old with acute or convalescent COVID-19. The CDR3 runs from the conserved cysteine through the conserved F or W. Fields, in order: D gene, clone size, V gene, J gene, CDR3 protein. A D gene is named only where the DNA matches it firmly. The listing skips clone size in some rows; elsewhere it reads once, few, many or a size class.

D gene: -
clone size: few
V gene: TRBV10-3
J gene: TRBJ2-3
CDR3 protein: CAISDPVRITDTQYF

D gene: -
clone size: -
V gene: TRBV19
J gene: TRBJ1-3
CDR3 protein: CASSIDISGNTIYF

D gene: -
clone size: few
V gene: TRBV14
J gene: TRBJ2-2
CDR3 protein: CASSPRRGGKTNTGELFF

D gene: TRBD2
clone size: -
V gene: TRBV3-1/TRBV3-2
J gene: TRBJ2-2
CDR3 protein: CASSRAAGGPGELFF

D gene: TRBD1
clone size: -
V gene: TRBV7-2
J gene: TRBJ1-5
CDR3 protein: CASSSGQGQQPQHF

D gene: TRBD1
clone size: -
V gene: TRBV11-2
J gene: TRBJ1-5
CDR3 protein: CASIRRGDRANQPQHF

D gene: -
clone size: -
V gene: TRBV27
J gene: TRBJ1-2
CDR3 protein: CASSSLSTGYNYGYTF

D gene: TRBD1
clone size: -
V gene: TRBV5-4
J gene: TRBJ2-7
CDR3 protein: CASSPPPGTGAYEQYF

D gene: TRBD1
clone size: -
V gene: TRBV9
J gene: TRBJ1-1
CDR3 protein: CASSPTGTGWNTEAFF

D gene: TRBD1
clone size: once
V gene: TRBV7-6
J gene: TRBJ2-5
CDR3 protein: CASSLVRTGDETQYF

D gene: TRBD2
clone size: -
V gene: TRBV19
J gene: TRBJ2-4
CDR3 protein: CASSIGREGNIQYF

D gene: TRBD2
clone size: -
V gene: TRBV29-1
J gene: TRBJ2-3
CDR3 protein: CSGGSRGGMDTQYF

D gene: TRBD2
clone size: -
V gene: TRBV6-4
J gene: TRBJ2-1
CDR3 protein: CASAGGAHNEQFF

D gene: -
clone size: -
V gene: TRBV27
J gene: TRBJ2-3
CDR3 protein: CASSLRRDTRDTQYF

D gene: -
clone size: -
V gene: TRBV25-1
J gene: TRBJ1-5
CDR3 protein: CASSGQTSNQPQHF

D gene: TRBD1
clone size: -
V gene: TRBV6-5
J gene: TRBJ2-3
CDR3 protein: CASSYSSRGNMDTQYF

D gene: TRBD1
clone size: once
V gene: TRBV2
J gene: TRBJ1-6
CDR3 protein: CASSPDRSASPLHF

D gene: -
clone size: once
V gene: TRBV5-6
J gene: TRBJ1-3
CDR3 protein: CASSLRRPEGAIYF

D gene: -
clone size: -
V gene: TRBV27
J gene: TRBJ1-2
CDR3 protein: CASSSGINYGYTF

D gene: TRBD1
clone size: -
V gene: TRBV19
J gene: TRBJ2-2
CDR3 protein: CASRIRDSNTGELFF

D gene: TRBD1
clone size: once
V gene: TRBV19
J gene: TRBJ1-5
CDR3 protein: CASSPRAGGVQPQHF